This TCR beta chain was recorded in a study of blood T cell repertoires in COVID-19. Turning to the study itself: The analysed material was cDNA or gDNA that came from T cells, B-cell-depleted T cells, or PBMCs.

TCRdb keeps only in-frame clones here, not all; method: immunoSEQ multiplex PCR. The profile covers 250,000 to 300,000 clones, with around four fifths appearing a single time and roughly 4% taken by the ten largest. The CDR3 is 15 residues long. Germline V gene sequence: CDR1 KGHSH, CDR2 LQKENI. Unmatched junction bases numbered 5, after V lost 5 bases and J lost 3 bases. The chain joins TRBV18 to TRBJ1-5; the match to TRBD1 covers 9 bases. The sample consisted of PBMCs or T cells enriched from blood (not recorded which). The receptor's source is a man aged 25 to 45 with acute COVID-19. This chain's CDR3 is CASSSDRGTNQPQHF. The CDR3 nucleotides read TGTGCCAGCTCATCGGACAGGGGCACCAATCAGCCCCAGCATTTT.